One sample yielded the 7 T cell receptor beta chains listed below, sequenced in a study of blood T cell repertoires in COVID-19. Assay used: immunoSEQ multiplex PCR; TCRdb lists only in-frame clones, some missing. This sample has under 300,000 clones; about 90% occur once, and the top ten carry approximately 2%. The sequenced material came from PBMCs or T cells enriched from blood (not recorded which). Receptors were obtained from a young woman who had recovered from COVID-19.

The gene calls are TRBV9 and TRBJ1-1; D is perhaps TRBD1 (5 bases). Germline V gene lookup returns CDR1 SGDLS and CDR2 YYNGEE. The CDR3 extends over 13 amino acids. V was clipped by 0 bases and J by 7 bases, with 10 bases between them. The CDR3 DNA reads as TGTGCCAGCAGCGTAGTCGGGGGGGATGAAGCTTTCTTT. Translated: CASSVVGGDEAFF.

For the CDR3, the DNA is TGTGCCAGCAGCCCGACGGAGCCGGACAGAGCCCTGGGGACAGATACGCAGTATTTT. Translation: CASSPTEPDRALGTDTQYF. The gene calls are TRBV6-2 or TRBV6-3 and TRBJ2-3; D may be TRBD1 (6 bases). The CDR3 runs to 19 residues. Germline assignment: CDR1 MNHEY and CDR2 SVGEGT. The ends were cut back, 6 bases at V and 3 bases at J, with 28 bases in the middle.

The chain recombines TRBV15 with TRBJ2-7; D is unclear. The CDR3 is made up of 16 amino acids. Germline V gives CDR1 LNHNV, CDR2 YYDKDF (reference sequence). V lost 4 bases and J lost 0, with 16 bases in between. This CDR3 is CATSILSWAVSYEQYF. In DNA form, the CDR3 reads TGTGCCACCAGCATCCTCAGCTGGGCAGTCTCCTACGAGCAGTACTTC.

Written as DNA, the CDR3 is TGCAGTGTAGGAGTGGATCGGGAGCAGTACTTC. This encodes CSVGVDREQYF. The chain employs TRBV20-1 and TRBJ2-7; no clear D gene. Trimming cost V 7 bases and J 7 bases, with 14 bases left between them. The length of the CDR3 is 11 residues. CDR1 and CDR2 from the germline V gene are DFQATT and SNEGSKA (reference sequence).

The chain links TRBV13 to TRBJ2-1, with 14 bases that match TRBD2. Trimming at V came to 5 bases and at J to 3 bases, leaving 6 bases not matched to a gene. Germline V gene data show CDR1 as PRHDT and CDR2 as FYEKMQ (reference sequence). CDR3 size: 17 residues. The DNA for the CDR3 is TGTGCCAGCAGCCCTGGACTAGCGGGAGGTCTCTACAATGAGCAGTTCTTC. It yields the protein CASSPGLAGGLYNEQFF.

The chain uses TRBV6-5 and TRBJ1-5, with D possibly TRBD1 on 5 matching bases. Germline values: CDR1 MNHEY, CDR2 SVGAGI. This CDR3 is 14 amino acids long. V was clipped by 4 bases and J by 3 bases, with 10 bases between them. CDR3 sequence (DNA): TGTGCCAGCAGTTGGGGGGGTCCCAATCAGCCCCAGCATTTT. Its translation: CASSWGGPNQPQHF.

The J gene is TRBJ1-2, the V gene TRBV12-3 or TRBV12-4; 7 nucleotides match TRBD1. This CDR3 has 13 residues. The J segment lost 5 bases and the V segment lost 8 bases, leaving 8 bases of the junction unmatched. The CDR3 DNA reads as TGTGCCAGCTTGACGGGGACAGAATATGGCTACACCTTC. Translating it yields CASLTGTEYGYTF.